This T cell receptor (beta chain) appears in the sequencing data of a study of blood T cell repertoires in COVID-19. Study in general: Sources were T cells, B-cell-depleted T cells, or PBMCs; the material itself was cDNA or gDNA.

Clones were read by immunoSEQ multiplex PCR, and TCRdb kept only the in-frame ones, dropping some. The table shows around 190,000 clones, with around 84% occurring only once. V lost 0 bases, J lost 6 bases, and 5 bases lay in between. Germline loops: CDR1 DFQATT, CDR2 SNEGSKA (reference sequence). The CDR3 is 11 amino acids. Sequencing was carried out using peripheral blood. This clonotype was obtained from a human donor in a cohort sampled during active COVID-19. The chain carries TRBV20-1 and TRBJ2-5; D is unclear. CDR3 loop: CSARDIQTQYF. The CDR3 nucleotides read TGCAGTGCTAGAGATATCCAGACCCAGTACTTC.